This record concerns one T cell receptor (beta chain) sequence. No cognate antigen has been identified for it. From cysteine to phenylalanine, the CDR3 is 16 amino acids long. The entry carries no DNA sequence. The germline V gene provides CDR1 MGHRA and CDR2 YSYEKL. This entry comes from a study of monozygotic twins with inflammatory bowel disease (dated by TCRdb to the late 2010s). With regard to the full study: The full study comprised 30 or so monozygotic twin pairs: nine German pairs (four IBD-concordant, five IBD-discordant) and 19 IBD-discordant Danish pairs. Each individual had, on average, about 151 000 unique TCRalpha sequences and 181 000 unique TCRbeta sequences available for analysis. The search for disease-associated traits relied mainly on comparing IBD patients with their genetically identical healthy co-twins within discordant pairs. Points the paper makes about the study in general: No single strong signal or clonotype linked to IBD turned up in the results, so the idea that one exists was not supported. IBD patients had lower TCRbeta repertoire diversity, measured by the inverse Simpson index, than their healthy co-twins. IBD patients shared fewer clonotypes with other individuals than healthy twins did, most markedly in patients showing signs of disease activity. Repertoire similarity did not differ between concordant and discordant twins, possibly due to limited statistical power. Because patients were on differing immunosuppressive treatments, the repertoires may have picked up extra background noise and inter-individual variability. Different T cell subtypes could not be distinguished in the analysis.

From each donor, a 2.5 ml peripheral blood sample was drawn into PAXgene tubes and stored at -80 degrees C. Without T cell sorting, total RNA was isolated from whole blood using the PAXgene blood miRNA kit on an automated QIAcube. Peripheral blood from monozygotic twin pairs who were concordant or discordant for inflammatory bowel disease underwent deep TCRalpha and TCRbeta repertoire profiling using unique molecular barcoding. Smoking habits were recorded for all twin pairs, and each individual was classified as a current, former or never smoker. The library was prepared using 5' RACE. Each TCR library was prepared from roughly 3,800 ng of total RNA. For each sample, cDNA synthesis was carried out in eight separate reactions using SMARTScribe reverse transcriptase. During cDNA synthesis, unique molecular identifiers containing a 6-nucleotide sample barcode were introduced by template switching. TCRalpha and TCRbeta cDNA was amplified in two nested PCRs of about 17 and 10 cycles, and bead purification was carried out after each PCR. Before amplification, the cDNA was both treated with uracil DNA-glycosylase and purified with the QIAquick PCR purification kit. The second PCR was the step at which Illumina TruSeq-compatible adapters and sample-specific barcodes were added. TapeStation and Qubit were used to check library quality and concentration, and 5 ng of each library was pooled. Sequencing of the pooled libraries was done on an Illumina HiSeq2500 single-index Rapid Run using custom sequencing primers and 2 x 100 bp reads. The original pipeline was this. UMI-based consensus assembly with MiGEC version 1.2.6 was used to correct PCR and sequencing errors. V(D)J alignment, clonotype assembly and CDR3 extraction were performed with MiXCR version 2.1.1. Gene usage, clonotype sharing and MAIT/NKT TCR abundance were normalised by analysing the top 1000, 10 000 and 20 000 clonotypes per sample. After downsampling to 27 000 UMIs, diversity was calculated as the inverse Simpson index using the vegan R package. Paired Mann-Whitney U tests were applied to discordant twin pairs, and Benjamini-Hochberg correction was used for multiple testing. TCRdb reprocessed the reads, reporting each CDR3 protein sequence once and no DNA. In this record, the V and J calls reflect TCRdb's handling and not the investigators' own analysis. The table kept for this sample lists 110,000 to 150,000 distinct CDR3 sequences. The ten largest clones take up roughly 1.2% of the sample.

Sequences were obtained from blood. This TCR derives from a human donor with ulcerative colitis or Crohn's disease, or a healthy co-twin of an affected twin (not recorded which). The sequence joins TRBV4-1 to TRBJ2-7; TCRdb picks TRBD1, but there is no DNA to check that call. The CDR3 region reads CASSQRQGMSSYEQYF.